This TCR beta chain originates from a study of blood T cell repertoires in COVID-19. Authors' methods: Estimation of nucleated cell counts relied on the amplification of reference gene primers. Data came from immunoSEQ multiplex PCR; TCRdb stores just in-frame clones and leaves some out. V, J and clone size reflect that table, while D and trimming were determined from the DNA. The sample yields 100,000 to 120,000 clones, around 85% seen once. CDR1 and CDR2 (germline): SGHTA, FQGNSA. The V segment lost 4 bases and the J segment 7 bases; nucleotides outside the gene matches: 4. The CDR3 is made up of 13 amino acids.

Sequencing input: peripheral blood. The receptor was isolated from a human donor in a cohort sampled during active COVID-19. This sequence joins TRBV7-2 and TRBJ1-5; 7 nucleotides align to TRBD1. CDR3 bases: TGTGCCAGCAGCTGGGACAGCCGGCAGCCCCAGCATTTT. This translates into CASSWDSRQPQHF. Drawing the rest from reference TRBV7-2 and TRBJ1-5, the complete variable domain is GAGVSQSPSNKVTEKGKDVELRCDPISGHTALYWYRQSLGQGLEFLIYFQGNSAPDKSGLPSDRFSAERTGGSVSTLTIQRTQQEDSAVYLCASSWDSRQPQHFGDGTRLSIL.